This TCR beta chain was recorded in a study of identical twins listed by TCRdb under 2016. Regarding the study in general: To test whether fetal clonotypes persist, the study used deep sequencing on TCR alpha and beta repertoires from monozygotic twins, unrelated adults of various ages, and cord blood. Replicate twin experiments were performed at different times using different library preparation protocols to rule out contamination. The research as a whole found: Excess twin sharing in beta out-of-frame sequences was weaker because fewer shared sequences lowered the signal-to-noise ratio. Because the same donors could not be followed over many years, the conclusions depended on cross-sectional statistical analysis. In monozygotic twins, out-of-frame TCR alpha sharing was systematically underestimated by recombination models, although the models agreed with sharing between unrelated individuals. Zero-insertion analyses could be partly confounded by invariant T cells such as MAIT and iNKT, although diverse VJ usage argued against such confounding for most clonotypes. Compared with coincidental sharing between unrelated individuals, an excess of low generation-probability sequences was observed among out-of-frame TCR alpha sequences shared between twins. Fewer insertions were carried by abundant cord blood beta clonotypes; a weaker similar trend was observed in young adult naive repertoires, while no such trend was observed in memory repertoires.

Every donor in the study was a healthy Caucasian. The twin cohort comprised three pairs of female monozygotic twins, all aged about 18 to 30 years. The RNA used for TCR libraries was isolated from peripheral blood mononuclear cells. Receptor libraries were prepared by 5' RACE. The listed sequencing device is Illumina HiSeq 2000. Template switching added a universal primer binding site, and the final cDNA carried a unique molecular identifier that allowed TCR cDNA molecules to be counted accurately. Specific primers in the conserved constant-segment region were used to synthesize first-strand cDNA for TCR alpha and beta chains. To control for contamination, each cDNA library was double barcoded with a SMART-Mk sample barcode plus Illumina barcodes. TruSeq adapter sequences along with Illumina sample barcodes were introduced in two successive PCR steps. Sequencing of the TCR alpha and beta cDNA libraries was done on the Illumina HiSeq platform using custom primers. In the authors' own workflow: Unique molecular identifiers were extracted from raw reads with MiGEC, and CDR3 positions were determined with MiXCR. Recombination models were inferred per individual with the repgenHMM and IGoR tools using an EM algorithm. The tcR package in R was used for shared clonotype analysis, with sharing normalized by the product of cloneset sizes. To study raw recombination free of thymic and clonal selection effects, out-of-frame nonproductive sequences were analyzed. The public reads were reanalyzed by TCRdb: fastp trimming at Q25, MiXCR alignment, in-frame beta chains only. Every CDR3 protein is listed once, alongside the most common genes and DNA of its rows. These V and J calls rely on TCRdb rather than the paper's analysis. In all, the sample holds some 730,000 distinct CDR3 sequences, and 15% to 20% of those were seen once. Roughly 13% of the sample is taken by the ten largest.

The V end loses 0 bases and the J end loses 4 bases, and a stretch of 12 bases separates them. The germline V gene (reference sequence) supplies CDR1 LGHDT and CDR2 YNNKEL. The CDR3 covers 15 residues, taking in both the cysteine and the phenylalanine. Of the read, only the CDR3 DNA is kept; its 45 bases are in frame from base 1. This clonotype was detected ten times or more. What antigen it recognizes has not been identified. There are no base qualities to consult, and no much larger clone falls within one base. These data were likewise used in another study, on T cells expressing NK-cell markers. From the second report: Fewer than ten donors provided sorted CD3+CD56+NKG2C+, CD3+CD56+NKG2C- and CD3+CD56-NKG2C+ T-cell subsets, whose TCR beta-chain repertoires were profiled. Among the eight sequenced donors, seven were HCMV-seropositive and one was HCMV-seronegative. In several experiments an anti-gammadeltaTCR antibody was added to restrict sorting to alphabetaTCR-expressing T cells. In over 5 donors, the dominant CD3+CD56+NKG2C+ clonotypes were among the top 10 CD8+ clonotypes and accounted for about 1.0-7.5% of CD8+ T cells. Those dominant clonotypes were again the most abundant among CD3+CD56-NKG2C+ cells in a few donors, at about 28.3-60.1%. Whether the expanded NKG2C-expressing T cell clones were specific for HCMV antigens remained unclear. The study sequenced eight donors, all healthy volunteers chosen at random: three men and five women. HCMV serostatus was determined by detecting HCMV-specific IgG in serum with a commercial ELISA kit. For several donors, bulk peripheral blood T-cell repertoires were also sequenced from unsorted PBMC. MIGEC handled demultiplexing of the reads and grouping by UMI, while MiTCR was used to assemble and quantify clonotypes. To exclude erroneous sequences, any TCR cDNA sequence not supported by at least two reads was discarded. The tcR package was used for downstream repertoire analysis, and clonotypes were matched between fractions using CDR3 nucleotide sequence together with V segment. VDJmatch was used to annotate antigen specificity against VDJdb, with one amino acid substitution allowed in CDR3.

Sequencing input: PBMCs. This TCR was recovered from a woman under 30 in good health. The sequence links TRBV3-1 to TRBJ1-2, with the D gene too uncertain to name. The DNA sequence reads TGTGCCAGCAGCCAAGACATGGTAGCGCGCTATGGCTACACCTTC. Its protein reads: CASSQDMVARYGYTF.